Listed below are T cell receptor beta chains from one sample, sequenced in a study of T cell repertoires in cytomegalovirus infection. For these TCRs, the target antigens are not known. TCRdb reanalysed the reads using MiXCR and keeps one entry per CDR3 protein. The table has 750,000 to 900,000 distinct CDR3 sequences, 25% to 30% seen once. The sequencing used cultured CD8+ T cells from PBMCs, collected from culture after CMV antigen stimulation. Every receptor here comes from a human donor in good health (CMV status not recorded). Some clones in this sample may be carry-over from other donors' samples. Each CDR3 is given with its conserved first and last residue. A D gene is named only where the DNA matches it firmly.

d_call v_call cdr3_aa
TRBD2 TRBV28 CASSLTLAGLDHQETQYF
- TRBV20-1 CSARERRAGLTGELFF
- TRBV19 CASSITQGGREQFF
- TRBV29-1 CSVLDSYNEQFF
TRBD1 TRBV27 CASSPGTGGGTEAFF
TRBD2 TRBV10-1 CASKGEGRNAGELFF
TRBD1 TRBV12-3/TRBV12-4 CASRPTGDTEAFF
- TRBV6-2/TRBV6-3 CASSPFQGIAYEQYF
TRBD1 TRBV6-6 CASSYDDRGVRNTIYF
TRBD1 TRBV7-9 CASSSPMGQSYEQYF
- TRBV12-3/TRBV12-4 CASSPGLEQYF
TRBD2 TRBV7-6 CASSSGRGTTVPEQYF
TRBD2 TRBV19 CASRNRGGLAKNIQYF
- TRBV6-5 CASSYSRGENNEQFF
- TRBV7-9 CASSSRRGATEAFF
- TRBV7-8 CASSFIIRGTDTQYF
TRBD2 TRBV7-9 CASSLGSGSAYNEQFF
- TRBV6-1 CASSPQGTVRNQPQHF
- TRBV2 CASIPRHQNTIYF
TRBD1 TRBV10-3 CAISAYLGQQNTEAFF
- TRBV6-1 CASSVGSSYEQYF
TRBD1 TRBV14 CASSLDWDREYQAQETQYF
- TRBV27 CASSPFKGGMNTEAFF
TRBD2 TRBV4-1 CASSQDLGLARYNEQFF
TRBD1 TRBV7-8 CASSRGTENTDTQYF
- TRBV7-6 CASSSDRIEAFF
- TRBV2 CASPPGRASLNEQFF
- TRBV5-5 CASSLVPGHIQDEQFF
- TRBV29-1 CSVERGSYEQYF
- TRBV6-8 CASSQTPGQRNQPQHF
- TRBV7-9 CASSKPGLYQPQHF
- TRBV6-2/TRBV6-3 CASSYLQEEMPYEQYF
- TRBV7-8 CASSPEQGRNIQYF
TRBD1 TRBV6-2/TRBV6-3 CASSYTGQGIYNEQFF
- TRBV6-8 CASSYGAVGNSPLHF
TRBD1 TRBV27 CASWPRTGSGNTIYF
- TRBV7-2 CASSKAGRHEQFF
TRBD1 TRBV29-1 CSVEDPDREAETQYF
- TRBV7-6 CASRGMNTEAFF
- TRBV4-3 CASSQERLSGVRETQYF